This TCR beta chain was identified in a study of blood T cell repertoires in COVID-19 (dated by TCRdb to 2018 to 2021). Background for the entire study: Samples covering the acute and convalescent phases of COVID-19 were provided by collaborators in the United States, Italy and Spain. Samples were obtained from the ongoing ImmuneRACE study (first 160 participants) and from over 1,000 subjects provided by 6 global collaborators. The repertoires were made available in a free public database intended to serve as a resource for research on the immune response to SARS-CoV-2. The material from the prospective study consisted of cDNA or gDNA derived from T cells, B-cell-depleted T cells, or PBMCs. Deeply sampled blood TCRbeta repertoires from subjects exposed to, actively infected with, or recovered from COVID-19 were included in the dataset. Where HLA class I and class II types were available, the types were taken from metadata supplied by the sample provider, not from assay-based typing. Sample metadata almost always included a de-identified subject ID, COVID-19 status, age in years and sex.

Whole blood was collected in K2EDTA tubes by collaborating institutions according to the institutions' own protocols. For TCRbeta analysis, collaborators shipped samples as frozen whole blood, isolated PBMCs, or DNA extracted from either of those sample types. What the work shows at the level of the full study, not this receptor alone: The amount of clinical and demographic metadata varied by source and participant and was provided uncurated.

The immunoSEQ Assay, a bias-controlled multiplex PCR, was used to amplify TCRbeta CDR3 regions from genomic DNA. Per the original workflow: The number of nucleated cells in each sample was estimated from the amplification of reference gene primers within the assay. To quantify the absolute abundance of each unique TCRbeta CDR3 rearrangement, sequence reads were collapsed and filtered. For each sample, productive Simpson clonality was calculated as the square root of Simpson's diversity index over productive rearrangements. TCRdb took this table from immuneACCESS and kept in-frame rearrangements with V and J called. Such tables lack part of the clones; where checked against another copy, unresolved V genes explain under half of the gap, and the rest is unexplained. V, J and clone size derive from that table, while D and trimming were established from the DNA sequence. This sample gives 60,000 or so clones in total; around 84% of them show up just once. The ten largest make up under 15% of the sample.

For this clone: Its recognized antigen is unknown. Within one base of it there is no much larger clone, and no base qualities were kept.

Sequenced: peripheral blood. This receptor was taken from an elderly woman with acute or convalescent COVID-19.

CDR3 loop: CASSIDHPGGRYYGYTF. DNA sequence: TGTGCCAGTAGTATAGACCACCCCGGGGGGCGGTACTATGGCTACACCTTC. The chain links TRBV19 with TRBJ1-2; TRBD1 could be the D gene, as 6 bases match. From a lookup of the germline V gene (reference sequence), CDR1 and CDR2 are LNHDA and SQIVND. From its cysteine to its phenylalanine, the CDR3 spans 17 amino acids. Of the read, only the CDR3 DNA is kept; its 51 bases are in frame from base 1. V and J lose 0 bases and 3 bases, and a span of 17 bases separates them.